The 10 T cell receptor beta chains reported below all come from one sample, sequenced in a study of early T cells in non-severe SARS-CoV-2 infection. TCRdb itself ran the 5' RACE reads through MiXCR, one entry per CDR3 protein. The sample holds roughly 99,000 distinct CDR3 sequences, roughly 10% seen once. Sequencing was carried out using whole blood. Receptors originate from an adult who was a healthcare worker with PCR-confirmed SARS-CoV-2 infection or an uninfected control (not recorded which).

There are many counts of this clonotype. V gene TRBV7-9 combines with J gene TRBJ2-7; 8 nucleotides line up with TRBD2. This CDR3 spans 20 amino acids. The V segment lost 4 bases and the J segment 0 bases; nucleotides outside the gene matches: 20. CDR1 SEHNR and CDR2 FQNEAQ come from the germline V gene (reference sequence). The CDR3 DNA is TGTGCCAGCAGCTCCCCCGAAGTGGGTCGGGAGGGCCCTTTCTCCTACGAGCAGTACTTC. Amino acids: CASSSPEVGREGPFSYEQYF.

Comments on this clonotype: A single base separates this from a much larger clone, so it may be a read error. This chain links TRBV28 with TRBJ1-6; D perhaps matches TRBD1 (6 bases). This CDR3 spans 15 amino acids. With 3 bases removed from V and 8 bases from J, the gap between germline ends came to 14 bases. Germline V gives CDR1 MDHEN, CDR2 SYDVKM. The DNA for the CDR3 is TGTGCCAGCAGTTTGGCGGGACACGATGATTCACCCCTCCACTTT. Translated, it gives CASSLAGHDDSPLHF.

This sequence joins TRBV12-3 or TRBV12-4 and TRBJ2-2; D is unresolved. The CDR3 is 13 residues long. Trimming cost V 5 bases and J 6 bases, with 10 bases left between them. The CDR3 coding sequence is TGTGCCAGCAGTGCGACCGGGCCCGGGGAGCTGTTTTTT. Protein product: CASSATGPGELFF.

This chain connects TRBV6-5 to TRBJ2-1, with 7 nucleotides matching TRBD2. Germline assignment: CDR1 MNHEY and CDR2 SVGAGI. Trimming removed 0 bases from V and 0 bases from J; junction bases left unmatched: 11. CDR3 length equals 19 residues. The CDR3 region has the DNA TGTGCCAGCAGTTACTCGGGCGGGAGCGACGCTCTCTCCTACAATGAGCAGTTCTTC. This sequence encodes CASSYSGGSDALSYNEQFF.

This clonotype was recorded a few times. The rearrangement links TRBV14 to TRBJ2-5; D possibly corresponds to TRBD2 (6 bases). Germline V gene data show CDR1 as SGHDN and CDR2 as FVKESK. The CDR3 contains 13 residues. The V gene lost 1 base and the J gene lost 10 bases, with 13 bases spanning the gap. The CDR3 loop is CASSQGRADIQYF. CDR3 bases: TGTGCCAGCAGCCAAGGGAGGGCGGACATCCAGTACTTC. The variable domain in full, completed from reference TRBV14 and TRBJ2-5, reads EAGVTQFPSHSVIEKGQTVTLRCDPISGHDNLYWYRRVMGKEIKFLLHFVKESKQDESGMPNNRFLAERTGGTYSTLKVQPAELEDSGVYFCASSQGRADIQYFGPGTRLLVL.

V and J are TRBV5-1 and TRBJ2-7; D unresolved. Germline-derived CDR1 and CDR2 are SGHRS and YFSETQ. CDR3 length equals 14 residues. Trimming left V 0 bases short and J 4 bases short, with 11 bases between. The CDR3 sequence: CASSLGFASYEQYF. DNA of the CDR3: TGCGCCAGCAGCTTGGGGTTTGCGTCATACGAGCAGTACTTC.

The chain is built from TRBV5-5 and TRBJ1-4; D remains ambiguous. With 5 bases removed from V and 6 bases from J, the gap between germline ends came to 8 bases. The germline gives CDR1 SGHKS, CDR2 YYEKEE (reference sequence). This CDR3 contains 12 residues. The CDR3 is CASSQSDEKLFF. The CDR3 nucleotides read TGTGCCAGCAGTCAATCCGATGAAAAACTGTTTTTT. Variable domain in full (rest from reference TRBV5-5 and TRBJ1-4): DAGVTQSPTHLIKTRGQQVTLRCSPISGHKSVSWYQQVLGQGPQFIFQYYEKEERGRGNFPDRFSARQFPNYSSELNVNALLLGDSALYLCASSQSDEKLFFGSGTQLSVL.

Ten or more counts support this clonotype. The chain has TRBV7-2 and TRBJ1-4, with 7 bases that match TRBD1. CDR3 length: 15 residues. J gave up 5 bases and V 6 bases, and 9 bases lay outside the gene matches. Germline V gene data show CDR1 as SGHTA and CDR2 as FQGNSA. In nucleotides, the CDR3 is TGTGCCAGCAGACCTACCGGGACAGCGAATGAAAAACTGTTTTTT. Encoded protein: CASRPTGTANEKLFF.

In its sample, this clonotype was seen many times. This chain uses TRBV19 with TRBJ1-2; no clear D gene. The CDR3 totals 17 residues. Per germline, CDR1 LNHDA and CDR2 SQIVND (reference sequence). Trimming pared 3 bases from V and 5 bases from J, leaving 22 bases between. DNA for the CDR3: TGTGCCAGTAGTATTCTTGACCGGGCTATACTTGGATATGGCTACACCTTC. Amino acid sequence: CASSILDRAILGYGYTF.

The table lists this clonotype with many counts. The V and J genes are TRBV19 and TRBJ1-5, with D perhaps TRBD1 (6 bases). The germline V and J ends were trimmed by 11 bases and 7 bases, with 18 bases remaining between them. The CDR3 is 13 residues long. Germline lookup yields CDR1 LNHDA and CDR2 SQIVND (reference sequence). The CDR3 sequence is CASRDTLRQPQHF. The CDR3 DNA reads TGTGCCTCCCGGGACACCCTAAGACAGCCCCAGCATTTT.